This T cell receptor beta chain was identified during a study of blood T cell repertoires in COVID-19. Overall study context: The United States, Italy and Spain provided the acute and convalescent COVID-19 samples. From T cells, B-cell-depleted T cells, or PBMCs came the material, which was cDNA or gDNA.

Participants were aged about 18 to 90 years, lived in under 30 US areas, and enrolled virtually. Participants reported their clinical history, and cohort assignment relied on those reports. The assay was immunoSEQ multiplex PCR, and TCRdb's table has in-frame clones only and misses some. Found here are 250,000 to 300,000 clones, just over 90% of them singletons; the top ten hold 2.3%. Germline trimming cut 0 bases from V and 6 bases from J; bases unmatched to any gene: 1. Per germline, CDR1 SGHKS and CDR2 YYEKEE (reference sequence). The CDR3 consists of 15 residues. This TCR was sampled from a woman aged 40 to 55 with acute COVID-19. The sequencing input was PBMCs or T cells enriched from blood (not recorded which). The rearrangement links TRBV5-5 to TRBJ2-1; TRBD2 agrees at 12 bases. CDR3 coding DNA: TGTGCCAGCAGCTTGGGGACTAGCGGGACCAATGAGCAGTTCTTC. Its translation is CASSLGTSGTNEQFF. Drawing the rest from reference TRBV5-5 and TRBJ2-1, the complete variable domain is DAGVTQSPTHLIKTRGQQVTLRCSPISGHKSVSWYQQVLGQGPQFIFQYYEKEERGRGNFPDRFSARQFPNYSSELNVNALLLGDSALYLCASSLGTSGTNEQFFGPGTRLTVL.